This TCR beta chain stems from a study of technical replicates of blood from several donors. With 4 bases removed from V and 2 bases from J, the gap between germline ends came to 19 bases. Germline lookup yields CDR1 SQVTM and CDR2 ANQGSEA. The CDR3 length is 16 residues. Sequencing was performed with immunoSEQ multiplex PCR; in TCRdb, only in-frame clones are kept and a portion is missing. The sample lists approximately 79,000 clones, approximately 97% occurring once. The V call is TRBV29-1, the J call TRBJ2-3, with D unclear. This receptor was identified in a human donor in good health. The material sequenced was T cells isolated from PBMCs. The CDR3 DNA reads as TGCAGCGTTGTCCCCCAACTTGAACCCCCCACAGATACGCAGTATTTT. Its protein is CSVVPQLEPPTDTQYF.